Listed below are T cell receptor beta chains from one sample, sequenced in a study of cytomegalovirus exposure and HLA in healthy donors. Sequencing used immunoSEQ multiplex PCR; TCRdb keeps in-frame clones, though not all of them. This table holds about 160,000 clones, around 80% found once. Sequenced material: PBMCs. The source is a woman aged 45-60 years in good health and CMV-seropositive. The CDR3 runs from the conserved cysteine through the conserved F or W. Fields, in order: V gene, clone size, J gene, CDR3 length, D gene, CDR3 DNA, CDR3 protein. The D gene is left open where the match is weak. Expanded clones get a size class; other rows say once, few or many, or leave the size out.

v_gene: TRBV11-3
abundance: .
j_gene: TRBJ2-7
len: 15
d_gene: TRBD2
CDR3nt: TGTGCCAGCAGCTTAGGTGGGGGGGATACCTACGAGCAGTACTTC
CDR3aa: CASSLGGGDTYEQYF

v_gene: TRBV19
abundance: .
j_gene: TRBJ1-2
len: 12
d_gene: .
CDR3nt: TGTGCCAGTAGGGGGGGAACCGGTGGCTACACCTTC
CDR3aa: CASRGGTGGYTF

v_gene: TRBV6-6
abundance: .
j_gene: TRBJ2-2
len: 14
d_gene: TRBD2
CDR3nt: TGTGCCAGCAGTCCTAGCGGGGCCACCGGGGAGCTGTTTTTT
CDR3aa: CASSPSGATGELFF

v_gene: TRBV4-3
abundance: .
j_gene: TRBJ1-5
len: 13
d_gene: .
CDR3nt: TGCGCCAGCAGCCAAGATGGCATTCAGCCCCAGCATTTT
CDR3aa: CASSQDGIQPQHF

v_gene: TRBV4-3
abundance: few
j_gene: TRBJ1-2
len: 14
d_gene: TRBD1
CDR3nt: TGCGCCAGCAGCCAGGGACAGGAGCCCGGGGGCTACACCTTC
CDR3aa: CASSQGQEPGGYTF

v_gene: TRBV28
abundance: .
j_gene: TRBJ1-1
len: 15
d_gene: .
CDR3nt: TGTGCCAGCCAAGGGGCCGAGCATTGGAACACTGAAGCTTTCTTT
CDR3aa: CASQGAEHWNTEAFF

v_gene: TRBV15
abundance: .
j_gene: TRBJ2-2
len: 16
d_gene: .
CDR3nt: TGTGCCACCAGCAGAGAAGGTACAGGGTGGTCCGGGGAGCTGTTTTTT
CDR3aa: CATSREGTGWSGELFF

v_gene: TRBV29-1
abundance: .
j_gene: TRBJ2-7
len: 14
d_gene: TRBD1
CDR3nt: TGCAGCGTTGAACTTGGACAGGGGGCCTACGAGCAGTACTTC
CDR3aa: CSVELGQGAYEQYF

v_gene: TRBV15
abundance: .
j_gene: TRBJ1-2
len: 17
d_gene: .
CDR3nt: TGTGCCACCAGCAGTAGGCAACCGGGACAAGGCCACTATGGCTACACCTTC
CDR3aa: CATSSRQPGQGHYGYTF

v_gene: TRBV4-3
abundance: .
j_gene: TRBJ1-2
len: 14
d_gene: .
CDR3nt: TGCGCCAGCAGCCAGGGGGGACGGTCCTATGGCTACACCTTC
CDR3aa: CASSQGGRSYGYTF

v_gene: TRBV9
abundance: .
j_gene: TRBJ1-3
len: 18
d_gene: TRBD1
CDR3nt: TGTGCCAGCAGCCCAAAACGGGACAGCAAAGTTTCTGGAAACACCATATATTTT
CDR3aa: CASSPKRDSKVSGNTIYF

v_gene: TRBV7-2
abundance: .
j_gene: TRBJ2-7
len: 14
d_gene: TRBD1
CDR3nt: TGTGCCAGCAGCTGGGGACAGGGAACGAACGAGCAGTACTTC
CDR3aa: CASSWGQGTNEQYF

v_gene: TRBV11-3
abundance: .
j_gene: TRBJ1-1
len: 15
d_gene: .
CDR3nt: TGTGCCAGCAGCTTATCCGGAGGAACGAACACTGAAGCTTTCTTT
CDR3aa: CASSLSGGTNTEAFF

v_gene: TRBV5-1
abundance: .
j_gene: TRBJ2-1
len: 15
d_gene: TRBD2
CDR3nt: TGCGCCAGCAGCTTGGGGACTAGCGGGATGTATGAGCAGTTCTTC
CDR3aa: CASSLGTSGMYEQFF

v_gene: TRBV5-1
abundance: few
j_gene: TRBJ2-3
len: 14
d_gene: .
CDR3nt: TGCGCCAGCAGCTTGGGACTATACACAGATACGCAGTATTTT
CDR3aa: CASSLGLYTDTQYF

v_gene: TRBV28
abundance: .
j_gene: TRBJ2-7
len: 15
d_gene: .
CDR3nt: TGTGCCAGCAGTCCTCCGCGGCGGTCTATCTACGAGCAGTACTTC
CDR3aa: CASSPPRRSIYEQYF

v_gene: TRBV30
abundance: .
j_gene: TRBJ1-3
len: 14
d_gene: .
CDR3nt: TGTGCCTTCACCCCCCTCGGTCCTGGAAACACCATATATTTT
CDR3aa: CAFTPLGPGNTIYF

v_gene: TRBV7-2
abundance: .
j_gene: TRBJ1-3
len: 19
d_gene: .
CDR3nt: TGTGCCAGCAGCTTGTGGGGCCTCGAATTTCTGAGCTCTGGAAACACCATATATTTT
CDR3aa: CASSLWGLEFLSSGNTIYF

v_gene: TRBV2
abundance: .
j_gene: TRBJ1-1
len: 15
d_gene: .
CDR3nt: TGTGCCAGCAGTGACGCACAGGGTCTGAACACTGAAGCTTTCTTT
CDR3aa: CASSDAQGLNTEAFF

v_gene: TRBV7-8
abundance: .
j_gene: TRBJ1-5
len: 14
d_gene: .
CDR3nt: TGTGCCAGCAGCTTAGTCGGGGTTGGGCAGCCCCAGCATTTT
CDR3aa: CASSLVGVGQPQHF

v_gene: TRBV4-2
abundance: .
j_gene: TRBJ1-2
len: 13
d_gene: .
CDR3nt: TGTGCCAGCAGCGTCGAGACAGGTGGGGGCTACACCTTC
CDR3aa: CASSVETGGGYTF

v_gene: TRBV7-6
abundance: .
j_gene: TRBJ2-5
len: 15
d_gene: TRBD1
CDR3nt: TGTGCCAGCAGCTTAGTTGGGACAGGGCTCGAGACCCAGTACTTC
CDR3aa: CASSLVGTGLETQYF

v_gene: TRBV21-1
abundance: .
j_gene: TRBJ2-5
len: 17
d_gene: .
CDR3nt: TGTGCCAGCAGCAAAGCAGGGGCCCGACAGGTCCAAGAGACCCAGTACTTC
CDR3aa: CASSKAGARQVQETQYF

v_gene: TRBV6-1
abundance: .
j_gene: TRBJ1-2
len: 16
d_gene: .
CDR3nt: TGTGCCAGCAGTGAAGGGCCGGCAGGGCAAGTCTATGGCTACACCTTC
CDR3aa: CASSEGPAGQVYGYTF

v_gene: TRBV2
abundance: few
j_gene: TRBJ2-7
len: 11
d_gene: TRBD1
CDR3nt: TGTGCCAGCAGTGAAGCACAGGGGAAGTACTTC
CDR3aa: CASSEAQGKYF

v_gene: TRBV7-9
abundance: .
j_gene: TRBJ1-1
len: 13
d_gene: .
CDR3nt: TGTGCCAGCAGCTTTGACTGGAACACTGAAGCTTTCTTT
CDR3aa: CASSFDWNTEAFF

v_gene: TRBV6-5
abundance: .
j_gene: TRBJ2-1
len: 15
d_gene: TRBD2
CDR3nt: TGTGCCAGCAGTTACATTAGCGGGAGATTCGATGAGCAGTTCTTC
CDR3aa: CASSYISGRFDEQFF

v_gene: TRBV2
abundance: .
j_gene: TRBJ2-3
len: 13
d_gene: .
CDR3nt: TGTGCCAGCAGTCAGGGGGGAACAGATACGCAGTATTTT
CDR3aa: CASSQGGTDTQYF

v_gene: TRBV6-6
abundance: .
j_gene: TRBJ2-3
len: 15
d_gene: .
CDR3nt: TGTGCCAGCAGTTATGGGCTAGCTGGCACAGATACGCAGTATTTT
CDR3aa: CASSYGLAGTDTQYF

v_gene: TRBV28
abundance: .
j_gene: TRBJ1-1
len: 12
d_gene: .
CDR3nt: TGTGCCAGCAGCTCCCGTACAGCTGAAGCTTTCTTT
CDR3aa: CASSSRTAEAFF

v_gene: TRBV4-1
abundance: .
j_gene: TRBJ2-1
len: 14
d_gene: .
CDR3nt: TGCGCCAGCAGCCACTTAAAAACCCAGGGGGAGCAGTTCTTC
CDR3aa: CASSHLKTQGEQFF

v_gene: TRBV7-2
abundance: .
j_gene: TRBJ2-7
len: 13
d_gene: .
CDR3nt: TGTGCCAGCAGCGGTAGAGCGCCCTACGAGCAGTACTTC
CDR3aa: CASSGRAPYEQYF

v_gene: TRBV28
abundance: .
j_gene: TRBJ2-7
len: 11
d_gene: .
CDR3nt: TGTGCCAGCAGCCTTTTATACGAGCAGTACTTC
CDR3aa: CASSLLYEQYF

v_gene: TRBV2
abundance: .
j_gene: TRBJ2-2
len: 14
d_gene: .
CDR3nt: TGTGCCAGCATGATCCAGGTTAACACCGGGGAGCTGTTTTTT
CDR3aa: CASMIQVNTGELFF

v_gene: TRBV9
abundance: .
j_gene: TRBJ2-2
len: 15
d_gene: TRBD1
CDR3nt: TGTGCCAGCAGCGGCGGACAGGGGAGGACCGGGGAGCTGTTTTTT
CDR3aa: CASSGGQGRTGELFF